Given below is one T cell receptor (beta chain) in context. Its antigen is undetermined. The sample originates from a study of cytomegalovirus exposure and HLA in healthy donors. Study-wide findings and caveats: Per a prior analysis, the majority of TCR beta V segments were productive roughly 87% or roughly 30% of the time. Highly shared sequence variants in one cluster were likely a sequencing artifact.

The germline V and J ends were trimmed by 6 bases and 6 bases, with 22 bases remaining between them. The CDR3 sequence is 16 residues long. Germline V CDR1 and CDR2: MDHEN, SYDVKM. The PCR contained 60 Vbeta and 13 Jbeta primers. Libraries were prepared by immunoSEQ multiplex PCR; TCRdb keeps only in-frame clonotypes and omits some of them. The table records more than 100,000 clones, 75% to 85% of them present only once. This rearrangement joins TRBV28 to TRBJ2-3, with D uncertain. Sequenced input: PBMCs. This receptor was obtained from a woman between 50 and 59 years old in good health and CMV-seropositive. The CDR3 is CASSLPPSSLGDTQYF. DNA of the CDR3: TGTGCCAGCAGCTTACCCCCATCGTCGCTCGGGGATACGCAGTATTTT. Drawing the rest from reference TRBV28 and TRBJ2-3, the complete variable domain is DVKVTQSSRYLVKRTGEKVFLECVQDMDHENMFWYRQDPGLGLRLIYFSYDVKMKEKGDIPEGYSVSREKKERFSLILESASTNQTSMYLCASSLPPSSLGDTQYFGPGTRLTVL.